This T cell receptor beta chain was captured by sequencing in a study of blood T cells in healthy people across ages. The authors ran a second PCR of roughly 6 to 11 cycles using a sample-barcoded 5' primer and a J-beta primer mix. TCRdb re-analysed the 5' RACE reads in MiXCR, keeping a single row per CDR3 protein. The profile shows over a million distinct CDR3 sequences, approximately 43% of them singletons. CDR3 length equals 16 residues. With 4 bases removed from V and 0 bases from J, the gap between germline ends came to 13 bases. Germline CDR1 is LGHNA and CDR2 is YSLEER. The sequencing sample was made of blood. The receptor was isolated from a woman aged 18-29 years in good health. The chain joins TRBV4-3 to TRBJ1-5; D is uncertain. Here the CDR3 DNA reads TGCGCCAGCAGCCCCCGGGTGGCCGATAGCAATCAGCCCCAGCATTTT. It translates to CASSPRVADSNQPQHF.